A single sample gave rise to the 23 T cell receptor beta chains below, sequenced in a study of technical replicates of blood from a handful of donors. Generated by immunoSEQ multiplex PCR, the TCRdb table keeps only in-frame clones and is missing some. This table has 75,000 to 95,000 clones, 90% to 95% appearing once. Sequencing used T cells isolated from PBMCs. These receptors came from a human donor in good health.

The chain carries TRBV7-2 and TRBJ1-5; the D is unclear. V was clipped by 2 bases and J by 4 bases, with 24 bases between them. CDR1 and CDR2 (germline): SGHTA, FQGNSA. The length of the CDR3 is 19 residues. The CDR3, as DNA: TGTGCCAGCAGCTTAAACATCAATCCGACGGGAATAGGGAATCAGCCCCAGCATTTT. It yields the protein CASSLNINPTGIGNQPQHF.

With regard to this clone: The CDR3 end shows no conserved phenylalanine or tryptophan, and so a read error is likely. It is unclear where the CDR3 begins or ends on the DNA, so no DNA is shown, and the CDR3 is as TCRdb lists it. The rearrangement links TRBV20-1 to TRBJ1-2; the table names TRBD1, a call not compared with the DNA. Inclusive of both ends, the CDR3 amounts to 10 amino acids. Germline V gene data show CDR1 as DFQATT and CDR2 as SNEGSKA (reference sequence). The CDR3 here is CSARGSWTEL.

The chain employs TRBV10-3 and TRBJ1-2, with 10 bases fitting TRBD1. Losses at the gene ends were 4 bases for V and 3 bases for J; bases not matched to a gene: 5. Germline CDR1 reads ENHRY; CDR2 reads SYGVKD. CDR3 length equals 15 residues. CDR3: CAISGQGQGDYGYTF. CDR3 bases: TGTGCCATCAGTGGCCAAGGACAGGGGGACTATGGCTACACCTTC.

The chain carries TRBV28 and TRBJ1-2; 8 positions agree with TRBD1. V lost 6 bases, J lost 8 bases, and 11 bases stayed unmatched. Germline CDR1 and CDR2: MDHEN and SYDVKM. This CDR3 region has 14 residues. Here the CDR3 DNA reads TGTGCCAGCAGACTTTCACAGGGGGGTAAAGGCTACACCTTC. The encoded protein is CASRLSQGGKGYTF.

This clone was detected a few times. The rearrangement joins TRBV10-3 to TRBJ1-6; D ambiguous. The CDR3 covers 14 residues. Deletions cut 2 bases from V and 7 bases from J, with 9 bases between. The germline V gene encodes CDR1 ENHRY and CDR2 SYGVKD. This chain's CDR3 is CAISESDTNSPLHF. DNA for the CDR3: TGTGCCATCAGTGAGAGCGATACGAATTCACCCCTCCACTTT.

The rearrangement uses TRBV7-9 and TRBJ1-1; 9 nucleotides match TRBD1. V was clipped by 5 bases and J by 0 bases; unmatched bases: 7. The CDR3 runs 16 residues. CDR1 and CDR2 (germline): SEHNR, FQNEAQ (reference sequence). DNA of the CDR3: TGTGCCAGCAGCCCGTTACAGGGGGCCCTGAACACTGAAGCTTTCTTT. This sequence encodes CASSPLQGALNTEAFF.

This clone was recorded once. This chain joins TRBV10-1 and TRBJ2-7; 8 nucleotides align to TRBD1. Germline V gene sequence: CDR1 WNHNN, CDR2 SYGVQD (reference sequence). The CDR3 is 16 amino acids. J was trimmed by 5 bases and V by 0 bases; bases with no gene match: 9. This chain's CDR3 is CASSESGTGGWNEQYF. Here the CDR3 DNA reads TGCGCCAGCAGTGAGTCTGGGACAGGCGGATGGAACGAGCAGTACTTC.

V is TRBV9 and J is TRBJ1-4; D possibly corresponds to TRBD1 (5 bases). The germline V gene has CDR1 SGDLS and CDR2 YYNGEE. The CDR3 is made up of 16 amino acids. Trimming took 4 bases from V and 7 from J, leaving 20 bases between them. The CDR3 bases are TGTGCCAGCAGCCCCCATCCGGGACTCGGCATTGAAAAACTGTTTTTT. Residues: CASSPHPGLGIEKLFF.

This clone was counted between two and nine times. The chain links TRBV27 to TRBJ2-3, with 9 bases matching TRBD2. Germline V lookup: CDR1 MNHEY, CDR2 SMNVEV (reference sequence). J gave up 4 bases and V 5 bases, and 10 bases lay outside the gene matches. The CDR3 is made up of 16 amino acids. CDR3 amino acids: CASSPYSGRGPDTQYF. The CDR3 DNA follows: TGTGCCAGCAGTCCCTATAGCGGGAGAGGCCCAGATACGCAGTATTTT.

The rearrangement links TRBV18 to TRBJ1-3, with 9 bases lining up with TRBD1. Germline V gives CDR1 KGHSH, CDR2 LQKENI. CDR3 length equals 17 residues. Losses at the gene ends were 6 bases for V and 2 bases for J; bases not matched to a gene: 11. The CDR3 coding sequence is TGTGCCAGCTCGCCCATTGGACAGGGGAATCCTGGAAACACCATATATTTT. This encodes CASSPIGQGNPGNTIYF. Together with reference TRBV18 and TRBJ1-3, the CDR3 gives the full variable domain: NAGVMQNPRHLVRRRGQEARLRCSPMKGHSHVYWYRQLPEEGLKFMVYLQKENIIDESGMPKERFSAEFPKEGPSILRIQQVVRGDSAAYFCASSPIGQGNPGNTIYFGEGSWLTVV.

V is TRBV25-1 and J is TRBJ2-7; TRBD1 is a possible D gene (7 bases). In germline, CDR1 is MGHDK, CDR2 SYGVNS. V lost 11 bases and J 3 bases, leaving 17 bases between the germline ends. The CDR3 has 13 residues. The CDR3: CAYSGGTDYEQYF. The CDR3 DNA sequence: TGTGCCTATTCAGGGGGGACAGACTACGAGCAGTACTTC.

The chain combines TRBV21-1 with TRBJ1-5. TRBV21-1 is given as a pseudogene. CDR3 length: 17 amino acids. The chain's CDR3 is CASSRRCVLVGNQPQHF. The CDR3 DNA reads TGTGCCAGCAGCCGTCGGTGTGTTTTAGTTGGCAATCAGCCCCAGCATTTT.

Regarding this clone: The junction does not match germline at one end; this may be a read error. This chain links TRBV7-7 with TRBJ1-2, with 7 bases aligning to TRBD1. CDR1 and CDR2 from the germline V gene are SSHAT and FNYEAQ (reference sequence). The CDR3 runs to 20 residues. The CDR3 DNA follows: TGTGCTAGCAGCCAACAACAGGGGATTAATTCCTCCCGACCCTACTATGGCTACACCTTC. Translation: CASSQQQGINSSRPYYGYTF.

The CDR3 coding sequence is TGTGCCAGCAGCCGGGACAGGGGTCAGCCCCAGCATTTT. Translated, it gives CASSRDRGQPQHF. The gene calls are TRBV11-2 and TRBJ1-5; 10 bases line up with TRBD1. The CDR3 length is 13 residues. Germline values: CDR1 SGHAT, CDR2 FQNNGV. V was pared by 5 bases and J by 6 bases, with 1 base of the junction left unmatched.

V and J are TRBV28 and TRBJ1-2, with 8 bases lining up with TRBD1. Germline lookup yields CDR1 MDHEN and CDR2 SYDVKM. With V trimmed by 5 bases and J by 8 bases, 4 bases remained unmatched. The length of the CDR3 is 12 residues. CDR3 nucleotide sequence: TGTGCCAGCAGTACGACAGGGGCCGGCTACACCTTC. It is translated as CASSTTGAGYTF.

This clone was detected only a few times. CDR3: CASSQEGSRRGQYF. The CDR3 DNA reads TGCGCCAGCAGCCAAGAGGGCAGCCGGCGGGGCCAGTACTTC. The chain uses TRBV4-1 and TRBJ2-5; D is perhaps TRBD2 (6 bases). The CDR3 is made up of 14 amino acids. CDR1 and CDR2 from the germline V gene are MGHRA and YSYEKL. V was pared by 0 bases and J by 10 bases, with 15 bases between.

The CDR3 protein is CASSMSAGNYGYTF. The CDR3 coding sequence is TGTGCCAGTAGTATGTCGGCAGGCAACTATGGCTACACCTTC. This chain uses TRBV19 with TRBJ1-2, with D unresolved. CDR1 and CDR2 (germline): LNHDA, SQIVND (reference sequence). CDR3 length: 14 amino acids. V was cut by 3 bases and J by 2 bases, with 10 bases left in between.

This rearrangement joins TRBV6-1 to TRBJ1-4; 7 bases match TRBD1. This CDR3 comprises 13 residues. In germline, CDR1 is MNHNS, CDR2 SASEGT. J gave up 8 bases and V 7 bases, and 7 bases lay outside the gene matches. The CDR3 loop reads CASNRGLEEKLFF. The CDR3 DNA sequence: TGTGCCAGCAACAGGGGCCTTGAGGAAAAACTGTTTTTT.

This chain connects TRBV5-1 to TRBJ2-1; 7 bases map to TRBD2. V trimming: 4 bases; J trimming: 8 bases; junction bases outside the gene matches: 9. This CDR3 is 14 amino acids long. Germline values: CDR1 SGHRS, CDR2 YFSETQ. CDR3 bases: TGCGCCAGCAGCCGGCGTGGGGAGGGTGATGAGCAGTTCTTC. Translation: CASSRRGEGDEQFF.

The J gene is TRBJ2-7, the V gene TRBV7-2, with 9 bases aligning to TRBD2. V lost 5 bases and J lost 3; bases outside the gene matches: 8. CDR1 and CDR2 from the germline V gene are SGHTA and FQGNSA. This CDR3 is 15 amino acids long. Here the CDR3 DNA reads TGTGCCAGCAGCCCCGGACTAGCGTATAACTACGAGCAGTACTTC. Encoded protein: CASSPGLAYNYEQYF.

The chain has TRBV11-2 and TRBJ1-2; unclear D gene. CDR3 length: 14 amino acids. The germline V gene encodes CDR1 SGHAT and CDR2 FQNNGV. Trimming removed 3 bases at V and 0 bases at J, with 8 bases between. DNA for the CDR3: TGTGCCAGCAGCTTGGCCAGTTCTAACTATGGCTACACCTTC. Residues: CASSLASSNYGYTF.

The chain is built from TRBV4-1 and TRBJ1-1, with D hard to call. CDR3 size: 14 residues. V lost 2 bases, J lost 8 bases, and 15 bases lay in between. CDR1 is MGHRA and CDR2 is YSYEKL in the germline V gene. Here the CDR3 DNA reads TGCGCCAGCAGCCAATTTTCCAGGAAGATGGAAGCTTTCTTT. This gives the protein CASSQFSRKMEAFF.

The chain couples TRBV6-5 to TRBJ1-1; TRBD1 is a possible D gene (5 bases). Trimming took off 6 bases at V and 3 bases at J, with 14 bases between the two ends. The CDR3 length is 14 residues. The germline gives CDR1 MNHEY, CDR2 SVGAGI. The CDR3: CASRVGTADTEAFF. The CDR3 DNA reads as TGTGCCAGCAGGGTCGGGACTGCAGACACTGAAGCTTTCTTT.